This TCR beta chain was recovered during a study of blood T cell repertoires in COVID-19. The germline V gene encodes CDR1 SNHLY and CDR2 FYNNEI. There are 14 residues in the CDR3. Trimming took 7 bases from V and 1 from J; bases not matched to a gene: 6. TCRdb's copy holds only in-frame clones and misses some; the assay was immunoSEQ multiplex PCR. The table shows about 100,000 clones, with roughly 90% occurring only once. This TCR was recovered from a man at least 80 years old with acute or convalescent COVID-19. The sample was peripheral blood. V usage is TRBV2 and J usage is TRBJ1-1, with TRBD1 identical over 7 bases. CDR3 region: CASTAGQSNTEAFF. DNA for the CDR3: TGTGCCAGCACCGCGGGACAGTCGAACACTGAAGCTTTCTTT.